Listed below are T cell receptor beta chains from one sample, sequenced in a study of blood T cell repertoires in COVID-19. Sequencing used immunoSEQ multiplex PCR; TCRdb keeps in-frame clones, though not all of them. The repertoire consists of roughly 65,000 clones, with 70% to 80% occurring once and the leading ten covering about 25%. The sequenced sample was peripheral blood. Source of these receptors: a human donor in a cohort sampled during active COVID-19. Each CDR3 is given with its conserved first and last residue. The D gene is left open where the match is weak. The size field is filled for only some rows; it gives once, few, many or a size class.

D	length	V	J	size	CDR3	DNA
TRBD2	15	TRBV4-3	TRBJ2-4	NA	CASSPRLAGGNIQYF	TGCGCCAGCAGCCCCAGACTAGCGGGTGGGAACATTCAGTACTTC
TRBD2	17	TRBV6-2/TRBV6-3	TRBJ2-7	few	CASSYFGASGTSYEQYF	TGTGCCAGCAGTTACTTCGGGGCTAGCGGGACCTCCTACGAGCAGTACTTC
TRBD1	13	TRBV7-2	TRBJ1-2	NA	CASSLDREYGYTF	TGTGCCAGCAGCTTGGACAGGGAGTATGGCTACACCTTC
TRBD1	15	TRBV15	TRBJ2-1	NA	CATSETRQGFGEQFF	TGTGCCACCAGCGAGACGAGACAGGGTTTCGGTGAGCAGTTCTTC
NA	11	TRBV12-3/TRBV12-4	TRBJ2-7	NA	CASGRSYEQYF	TGTGCCAGCGGGCGATCCTACGAGCAGTACTTC
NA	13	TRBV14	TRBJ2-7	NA	CASSPQAFGEQYF	TGTGCCAGCAGTCCCCAAGCTTTCGGCGAGCAGTACTTC
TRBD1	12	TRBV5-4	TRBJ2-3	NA	CASSSTGETQYF	TGTGCCAGCAGCTCAACAGGGGAAACGCAGTATTTT
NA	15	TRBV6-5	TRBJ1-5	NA	CASSPAGISNQPQHF	TGTGCCAGCAGTCCGGCGGGGATTAGCAATCAGCCCCAGCATTTT
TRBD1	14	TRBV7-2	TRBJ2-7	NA	CASSRDSSPGEQYF	TGTGCCAGCAGCCGGGACAGTTCTCCAGGGGAGCAGTACTTC
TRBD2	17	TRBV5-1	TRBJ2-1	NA	CASSRGLAGVIYNEQFF	TGCGCCAGCAGCAGGGGACTAGCGGGGGTCATCTACAATGAGCAGTTCTTC
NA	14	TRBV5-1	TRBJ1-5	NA	CASSFGDSNQPQHF	TGCGCCAGCAGCTTCGGGGATAGCAATCAGCCCCAGCATTTT
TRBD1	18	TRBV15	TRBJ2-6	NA	CATSLPGQGRSGANVLTF	TGTGCCACCAGCCTTCCGGGACAGGGTCGGTCTGGGGCCAACGTCCTGACTTTC
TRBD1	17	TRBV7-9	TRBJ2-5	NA	CASSLAQTTGGKETQYF	TGTGCCAGCAGCTTAGCTCAGACCACAGGGGGGAAAGAGACCCAGTACTTC
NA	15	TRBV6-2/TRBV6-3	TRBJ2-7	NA	CASSYSSVPPGEQYF	TGTGCCAGCAGTTACTCGAGTGTCCCCCCGGGAGAGCAGTACTTC